This T cell receptor (beta chain) is drawn from a study of CD8 T cells in Susac syndrome. The wider study: Patients with Susac syndrome were therapy-naive, treated with corticosteroids, or treated with intravenous immunoglobulin alone when blood was collected. Study-wide results and caveats: None of the CD4+ T cell repertoires in Susac syndrome showed clonal expansion.

cDNA came from about 0.5 to 1 ug RNA primed by random hexamers. By means of immunoSEQ multiplex PCR, TCR beta CDR3 spanning 54 Vbeta and 13 Jbeta underwent amplification. TCRdb independently ran MiXCR on the immunoSEQ multiplex PCR reads; one entry per CDR3 protein. The sample consists of about 190,000 distinct CDR3 sequences, under 97% of them appearing once. Comments on this clonotype: Its antigen is not known.

This CDR3 has 13 amino acids. The V gene lost 4 bases and the J gene lost 7 bases, with 15 bases spanning the gap. Germline CDR1 SGDLS, CDR2 YYNGEE. The authors carried out high-throughput sequencing of TCR beta. They applied it to CD8+ and CD4+ T cells obtained from blood. The sample comprised CD4+ T cells from PBMCs. The source is a human donor with Susac syndrome. V is TRBV9 and J is TRBJ2-7; a weak D match, TRBD1 (6 bases). CDR3 nucleotide sequence: TGTGCCAGCAGCCCTCATCAGGGGAAGGAGCAGTACTTC. Protein: CASSPHQGKEQYF.